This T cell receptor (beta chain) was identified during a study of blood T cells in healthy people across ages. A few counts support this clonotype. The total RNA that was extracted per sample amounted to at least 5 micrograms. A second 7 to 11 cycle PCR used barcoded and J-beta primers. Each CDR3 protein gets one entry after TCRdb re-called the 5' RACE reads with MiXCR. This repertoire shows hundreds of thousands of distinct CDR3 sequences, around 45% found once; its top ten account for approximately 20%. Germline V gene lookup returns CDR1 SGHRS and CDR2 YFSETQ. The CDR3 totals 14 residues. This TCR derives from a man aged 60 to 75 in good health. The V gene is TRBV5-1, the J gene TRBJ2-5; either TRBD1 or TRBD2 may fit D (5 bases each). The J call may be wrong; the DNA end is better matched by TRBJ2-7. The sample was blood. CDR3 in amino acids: CASSRDPDSYEQYF. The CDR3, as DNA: TGCGCCAGCAGCCGGGACCCAGACTCCTACGAGCAGTACTTC.